This T cell receptor (beta chain) is drawn from a study of cytomegalovirus exposure and HLA in healthy donors. Study background: A subsequent analysis stated that the 95 to 150 validation repertoires were run on the same platform as the approximately 700 first-cohort repertoires.

Notes on the study in general: Across donors, most TCRs were seen rarely, yet some public ones were widespread. The study flagged roughly 150 TCR beta chains as cytomegalovirus-associated.

Libraries were prepared by immunoSEQ multiplex PCR; TCRdb keeps only in-frame clonotypes and omits some of them. The table lists 200,000 to 250,000 clones, 70% to 90% of them singletons. Concerning this clone: The antigen remains undetermined.

Trimming shortened V by 9 bases and J by 4 bases, and 14 bases separated the two germline ends. This CDR3 is built from 13 residues. The germline gives CDR1 SNHLY, CDR2 FYNNEI. This receptor was obtained from a woman younger than 35 in good health and CMV-seronegative. This chain uses TRBV2 with TRBJ2-3, with D unclear. Material: PBMCs. CDR3 amino acids: CASTFVSPDTQYF. The CDR3 nucleotides read TGTGCCAGTACCTTTGTTTCGCCAGATACGCAGTATTTT.